One T cell receptor beta chain is described in this entry. Its antigen remains unidentified. This sample was taken from a study of T-cell reconstitution after alpha-beta-depleted transplantation in children. Study-wide results and limits: At the one-year point after transplant, T-cell counts and TCRbeta diversity were found to come mostly from T cells that had been newly produced.

TCRbeta library preparation incorporated unique molecular identifiers. TCRdb itself ran the PCR reads through MiXCR, one entry per CDR3 protein. Altogether about 900,000 distinct CDR3 sequences are present, roughly 29% being singletons, with the ten largest covering about 28%. This receptor was obtained from a boy under two years old who had a stem cell transplant for SCID, so the T cells may come from the graft donor. The input for sequencing was PBMCs, mostly from graft donor cells, taken 360 days after TCRalphabeta/CD19-depleted stem cell transplant.

The CDR3 nucleotides are TGTGCCAGCAGCTTCTCCCCGACTACTCCAATCTCCTACGAGCAGTACTTC. This sequence encodes CASSFSPTTPISYEQYF. The chain joins TRBV7-9 to TRBJ2-7; D perhaps matches TRBD2 (5 bases). From germline, CDR1 is SEHNR and CDR2 FQNEAQ (reference sequence). This CDR3 spans 17 amino acids. V lost 3 bases and J lost 0, with 18 bases in between. The whole variable domain, remainder taken from reference TRBV7-9 and TRBJ2-7, is DTGVSQNPRHKITKRGQNVTFRCDPISEHNRLYWYRQTLGQGPEFLTYFQNEAQLEKSRLLSDRFSAERPKGSFSTLEIQRTEQGDSAMYLCASSFSPTTPISYEQYFGPGTRLTVT.